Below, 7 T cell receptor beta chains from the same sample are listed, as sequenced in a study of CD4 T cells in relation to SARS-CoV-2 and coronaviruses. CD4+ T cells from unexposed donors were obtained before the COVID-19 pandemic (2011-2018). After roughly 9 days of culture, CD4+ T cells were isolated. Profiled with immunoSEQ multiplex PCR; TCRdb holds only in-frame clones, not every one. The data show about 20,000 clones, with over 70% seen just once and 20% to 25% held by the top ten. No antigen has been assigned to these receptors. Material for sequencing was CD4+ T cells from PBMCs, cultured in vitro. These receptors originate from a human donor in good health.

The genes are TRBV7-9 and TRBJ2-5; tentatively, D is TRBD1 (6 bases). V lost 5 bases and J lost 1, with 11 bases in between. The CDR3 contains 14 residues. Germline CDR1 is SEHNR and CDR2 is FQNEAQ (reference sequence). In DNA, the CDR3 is TGTGCCAGCAGCAAAGACAGGATCCAAGAGACCCAGTACTTC. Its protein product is CASSKDRIQETQYF. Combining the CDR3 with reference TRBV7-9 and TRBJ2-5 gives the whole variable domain DTGVSQNPRHKITKRGQNVTFRCDPISEHNRLYWYRQTLGQGPEFLTYFQNEAQLEKSRLLSDRFSAERPKGSFSTLEIQRTEQGDSAMYLCASSKDRIQETQYFGPGTRLLVL.

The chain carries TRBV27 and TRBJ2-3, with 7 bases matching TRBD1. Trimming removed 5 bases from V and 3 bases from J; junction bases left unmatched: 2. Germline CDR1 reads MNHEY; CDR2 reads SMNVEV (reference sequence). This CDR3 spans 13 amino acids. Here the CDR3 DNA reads TGTGCCAGCAGTAGGACAGGTACAGATACGCAGTATTTT. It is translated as CASSRTGTDTQYF.

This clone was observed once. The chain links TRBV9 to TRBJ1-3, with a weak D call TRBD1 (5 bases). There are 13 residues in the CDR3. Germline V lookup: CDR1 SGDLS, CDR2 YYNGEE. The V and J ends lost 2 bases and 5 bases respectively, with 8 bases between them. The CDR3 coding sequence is TGTGCCAGCAGCGTGGGGGGTAGAAACACCATATATTTT. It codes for CASSVGGRNTIYF.

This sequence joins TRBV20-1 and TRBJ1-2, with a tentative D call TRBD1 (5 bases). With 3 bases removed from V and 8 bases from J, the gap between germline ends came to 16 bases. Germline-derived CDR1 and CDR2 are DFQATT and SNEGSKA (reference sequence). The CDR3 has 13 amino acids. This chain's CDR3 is CSASTATWGGYTF. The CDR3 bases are TGCAGTGCTAGTACTGCGACTTGGGGGGGCTACACCTTC.

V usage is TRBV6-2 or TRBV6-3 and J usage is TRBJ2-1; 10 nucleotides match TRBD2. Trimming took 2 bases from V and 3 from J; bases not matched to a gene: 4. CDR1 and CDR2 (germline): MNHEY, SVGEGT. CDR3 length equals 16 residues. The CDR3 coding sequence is TGTGCCAGCAGTTACGGGCTAGCGGGGGACTACAATGAGCAGTTCTTC. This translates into CASSYGLAGDYNEQFF.

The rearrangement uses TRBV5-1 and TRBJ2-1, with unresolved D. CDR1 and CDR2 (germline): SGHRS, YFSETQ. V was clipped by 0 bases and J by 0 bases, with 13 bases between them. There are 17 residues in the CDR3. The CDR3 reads CASSLADGLPSYNEQFF. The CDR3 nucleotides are TGCGCCAGCAGCTTGGCCGATGGGCTTCCCTCCTACAATGAGCAGTTCTTC.

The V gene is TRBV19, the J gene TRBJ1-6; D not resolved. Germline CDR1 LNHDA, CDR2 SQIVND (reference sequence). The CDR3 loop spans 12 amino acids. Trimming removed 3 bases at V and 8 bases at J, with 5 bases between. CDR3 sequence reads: CASSIVYSPLHF. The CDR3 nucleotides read TGTGCCAGTAGTATCGTGTATTCACCCCTCCACTTT.